Sequencing of this TCR beta chain was carried out in a study of shared clonotypes between healthy human individuals. On the study more broadly: Three plates were used per donor for CD4 naive, three for CD4 memory, two for CD8 naive and one for CD8 memory. General study points: When naive CD4 clonotypes were compared across four donors, 4% to 5.5% were shared. Naive subsets tended to show greater estimated richness than memory subsets. Incomplete sequencing of sorted subsets was indicated by rarefaction despite large depth.

Naive CD8 populations comprised CD45RO-negative cells positively selected for CCR7, excluding terminally differentiated effector memory CD45RA+ cells. With respect to this clone: What it recognizes is unknown.

TCRdb's table, derived via immunoSEQ multiplex PCR, lists solely in-frame clones and lacks some. Among 1.5 million to 2.5 million clones, approximately 94% were seen once, and the ten largest hold less than 1.5%. Sequencing input: naive CD8+ T cells sorted from blood. This TCR was recovered from a young man in good health.

DNA of the CDR3: TGTGCCAGCAGTTCAGCGGGACGGGGCAATGAGCAGTTCTTC. Its protein is CASSSAGRGNEQFF. This chain uses TRBV7-9 with TRBJ2-1; 7 bases agree with TRBD2. CDR1 is SEHNR, CDR2 FQNEAQ, per germline (reference sequence). With 6 bases clipped from V and 6 bases from J, the junction kept 8 bases outside the gene matches. This CDR3 is built from 14 residues.